Presented here are 3 T cell receptor beta chains from one specimen sequenced in a study of blood T cell repertoires in COVID-19. Sequencing used immunoSEQ multiplex PCR; TCRdb keeps in-frame clones, though not all of them. This table holds 310,000 or so clones, around 90% found once. Source material: peripheral blood. These receptors were collected from a man younger than 40 with COVID-19, enrolled during active disease.

CDR3 sequence: CASSETSRREQYF. The DNA of the CDR3 is TGTGCCAGCAGTGAGACTTCCAGGAGGGAGCAGTACTTC. The rearrangement uses TRBV2 and TRBJ2-7, with D possibly TRBD2 on 5 matching bases. CDR3 size: 13 residues. Germline loops: CDR1 SNHLY, CDR2 FYNNEI. Trimming took 3 bases from V and 7 from J, leaving 13 bases between them.

V is TRBV9 and J is TRBJ1-2; 8 bases fit TRBD1. CDR1 and CDR2 (germline): SGDLS, YYNGEE. J gave up 3 bases and V 0 bases, and 10 bases lay outside the gene matches. This CDR3 is built from 17 residues. The CDR3 sequence is CASSVGFLLQGDYGYTF. In DNA form, the CDR3 reads TGTGCCAGCAGCGTAGGTTTTCTTTTACAGGGGGACTATGGCTACACCTTC. Full variable domain (outside the CDR3, taken from reference TRBV9 and TRBJ1-2): DSGVTQTPKHLITATGQRVTLRCSPRSGDLSVYWYQQSLDQGLQFLIQYYNGEERAKGNILERFSAQQFPDLHSELNLSSLELGDSALYFCASSVGFLLQGDYGYTFGSGTRLTVV.

The chain combines TRBV19 with TRBJ1-5, with 10 bases fitting TRBD1. The CDR3 length is 16 residues. The trim removed 1 base at V and 5 bases at J, leaving 5 bases unmatched. Germline V gene sequence: CDR1 LNHDA, CDR2 SQIVND (reference sequence). This CDR3 reads CASSIVFGQGDQPQHF. CDR3 coding DNA: TGTGCCAGTAGTATAGTTTTCGGACAGGGGGATCAGCCCCAGCATTTT.